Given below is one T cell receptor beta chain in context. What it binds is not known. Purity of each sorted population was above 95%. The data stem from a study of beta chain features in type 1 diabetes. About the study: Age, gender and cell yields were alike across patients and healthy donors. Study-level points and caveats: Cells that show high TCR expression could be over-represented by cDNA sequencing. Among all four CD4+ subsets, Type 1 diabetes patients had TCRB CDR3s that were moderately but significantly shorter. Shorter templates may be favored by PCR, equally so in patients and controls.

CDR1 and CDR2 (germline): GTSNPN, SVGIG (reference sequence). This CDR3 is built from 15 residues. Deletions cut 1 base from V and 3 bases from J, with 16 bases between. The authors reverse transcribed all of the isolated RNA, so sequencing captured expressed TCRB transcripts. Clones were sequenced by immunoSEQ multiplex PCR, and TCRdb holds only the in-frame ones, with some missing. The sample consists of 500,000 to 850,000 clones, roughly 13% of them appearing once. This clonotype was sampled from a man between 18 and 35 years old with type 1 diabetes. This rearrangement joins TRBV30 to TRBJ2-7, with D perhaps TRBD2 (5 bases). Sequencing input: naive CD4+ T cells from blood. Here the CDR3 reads CAWSGGQMSHYEQYF. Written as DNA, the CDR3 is TGTGCCTGGAGTGGAGGGCAGATGTCCCACTACGAGCAGTACTTC.